The clone carrying this TCR beta chain counts as medium-sized. Germline CDR1 reads SGDLS; CDR2 reads YYNGEE. The CDR3 is 15 amino acids. Trimming removed 1 base from V and 7 bases from J; junction bases left unmatched: 7. This record belongs to a study of CD8 T cells in ankylosing spondylitis. One entry per CDR3 protein, called by TCRdb with MiXCR from the 5' RACE reads. Altogether 7,000 to 8,000 distinct CDR3 sequences are present, roughly 2.8% being singletons, with the ten largest covering 35% to 40%. The rearrangement uses TRBV9 and TRBJ2-1; 8 bases agree with TRBD1. The source material was blood, either unsorted or a sorted T cell fraction (not recorded which). The receptor was isolated from a female donor with ankylosing spondylitis or in good health (not recorded which). The CDR3 DNA sequence: TGTGCCAGCAGCGTACATGGACAGGGAGGTAATGAGCAGTTCTTC. It codes for CASSVHGQGGNEQFF.